This TCR beta chain was identified in a study of sequential checkpoint blockade in melanoma. Documented treatment: randomized to nivolumab then ipilimumab (arm A) or the reverse (arm B). CDR3 length equals 15 residues. J gave up 7 bases and V 5 bases, and 8 bases lay outside the gene matches. In germline, CDR1 is SGHRS, CDR2 YFSETQ. Data came from immunoSEQ multiplex PCR; TCRdb stores just in-frame clones and leaves some out. The sample contains 35,000 to 45,000 clones, approximately 84% of which appear only once. Sequencing was performed on CD8+ T cells sorted from blood (inferred from file names), taken from a patient given nivolumab and ipilimumab in sequence. The chain combines TRBV5-1 with TRBJ2-1, with TRBD1 matching 11 bases. This sequence was found in a human donor with melanoma. The CDR3 DNA reads TGCGCCAGCAGTCTAGGACAGGGGGCAGGTAATGAGCAGTTCTTC. This gives the protein CASSLGQGAGNEQFF.